A single sample gave rise to the 9 T cell receptor beta chains below, sequenced in a study of identical twins. TCRdb analysed the 5' RACE reads with MiXCR anew, one entry per CDR3 protein. The sample lists some 1,700,000 distinct CDR3 sequences, 25% to 35% seen once, with 0.25% to 0.3% in the top ten. The sequencing sample was made of cord blood. The receptors were gathered from a newborn girl in good health.

This clonotype has only a few counts. J is TRBJ2-4 and V is TRBV27; 11 bases are shared with TRBD2. The last part of the DNA fits TRBJ2-7 better; the J call may be wrong. CDR1 and CDR2 from the germline V gene are MNHEY and SMNVEV (reference sequence). This CDR3 has 15 residues. CDR3 residues: CASRLIAGGIHEQYF. Written as DNA, the CDR3 is TGTGCCAGCAGACTTATAGCGGGAGGGATCCACGAGCAGTACTTC.

The chain combines TRBV5-1 with TRBJ2-3, with TRBD1 as a possible D gene (5 bases). Trimming took 7 bases from V and 2 from J, leaving 11 bases between them. Per germline, CDR1 SGHRS and CDR2 YFSETQ. CDR3 length: 13 amino acids. CDR3 coding DNA: TGCGCCAGCCACCTAGGGGCCACAGATACGCAGTATTTT. Translation: CASHLGATDTQYF. Drawing the rest from reference TRBV5-1 and TRBJ2-3, the complete variable domain is KAGVTQTPRYLIKTRGQQVTLSCSPISGHRSVSWYQQTPGQGLQFLFEYFSETQRNKGNFPGRFSGRQFSNSRSEMNVSTLELGDSALYLCASHLGATDTQYFGPGTRLTVL.

This chain links TRBV20-1 with TRBJ1-2; the D gene is possibly TRBD1 (6 bases). V was cut by 3 bases and J by 5 bases, with 13 bases left in between. CDR1 and CDR2 (germline): DFQATT, SNEGSKA (reference sequence). This CDR3 has 13 amino acids. The CDR3 nucleotides are TGCAGTGCTAGCAAACCGGGACAATATGGCTACACCTTC. Its translation is CSASKPGQYGYTF.

The genes are TRBV12-3 or TRBV12-4 and TRBJ1-5; unclear D gene. The V gene lost 0 bases and the J gene lost 7 bases, with 7 bases spanning the gap. The CDR3 loop spans 13 amino acids. The CDR3 protein is CASSLALKQPQHF. The CDR3 DNA reads TGTGCCAGCAGTTTAGCCCTCAAGCAGCCCCAGCATTTT.

This clonotype was found a few times. The chain has TRBV2 and TRBJ2-7; D is unresolved. Trimming pared 6 bases from V and 2 bases from J, leaving 11 bases between. There are 13 residues in the CDR3. Germline V gene sequence: CDR1 SNHLY, CDR2 FYNNEI. CDR3 loop: CASRVDGTYEQYF. The CDR3 region has the DNA TGTGCCAGCAGGGTGGACGGCACCTACGAGCAGTACTTC.

This clonotype has more than one count but fewer than ten. The chain joins TRBV3-1 to TRBJ1-4; D not resolved. CDR3 length equals 16 residues. From germline, CDR1 is LGHDT and CDR2 YNNKEL (reference sequence). The V end lost 4 bases, the J end lost 6 bases, and 18 bases lay between the germline ends. CDR3 sequence: CASSLRGWNTDEKLFF. In DNA form, the CDR3 reads TGTGCCAGCAGCCTCCGAGGTTGGAACACCGATGAAAAACTGTTTTTT.

V gene TRBV4-2 combines with J gene TRBJ1-6; D ambiguous. This CDR3 is built from 19 residues. Trimming cost V 1 base and J 0 bases, with 16 bases left between them. In germline, CDR1 is LGHNA, CDR2 YNFKEQ. CDR3 in amino acids: CASSQGAFRLGSYNSPLHF. Written as DNA, the CDR3 is TGTGCCAGCAGCCAAGGAGCCTTCCGCCTAGGCTCCTATAATTCACCCCTCCACTTT.

The chain employs TRBV20-1 and TRBJ1-4; D perhaps matches TRBD1 (6 bases). CDR3 length equals 14 residues. V lost 4 bases to trimming and J lost 8 bases, with 17 bases between them. In germline, CDR1 is DFQATT, CDR2 SNEGSKA (reference sequence). CDR3 amino acids: CSATPLLDREKLFF. CDR3 DNA: TGCAGTGCTACTCCCCTCCTCGACAGGGAAAAACTGTTTTTT.

This sequence joins TRBV24-1 and TRBJ2-3, with TRBD1 as a possible D gene (7 bases). CDR1 KGHDR and CDR2 SFDVKD come from the germline V gene. The V end was cut by 3 bases, the J end by 0 bases, with 27 bases between. The CDR3 is 21 residues long. The CDR3 reads CATSDRWDSTGLAYSTDTQYF. CDR3 nucleotides: TGTGCCACCAGTGATCGTTGGGACAGCACGGGACTGGCCTATAGCACAGATACGCAGTATTTT.